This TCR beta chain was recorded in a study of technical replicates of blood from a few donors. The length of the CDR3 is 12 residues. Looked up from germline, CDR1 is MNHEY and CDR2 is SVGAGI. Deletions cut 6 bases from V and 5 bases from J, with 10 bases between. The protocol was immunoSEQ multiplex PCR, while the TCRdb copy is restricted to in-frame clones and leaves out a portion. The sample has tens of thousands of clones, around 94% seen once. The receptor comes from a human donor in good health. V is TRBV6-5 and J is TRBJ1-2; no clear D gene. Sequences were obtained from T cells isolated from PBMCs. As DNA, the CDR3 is TGTGCCAGCAGCCAGACTAGTTATGGCTACACCTTC. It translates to CASSQTSYGYTF.